This T cell receptor (beta chain) was documented in a study of blood T cell repertoires in COVID-19. As for the study in general: Specimens from acute and convalescent COVID-19 originated in the United States, Italy and Spain.

Germline CDR1 SGHRS, CDR2 YFSETQ. The CDR3 is 15 amino acids. The ends were cut back, 0 bases at V and 4 bases at J, with 11 bases in the middle. As originally analysed: Estimated nucleated cell counts came from reference gene primer amplification. Produced via immunoSEQ multiplex PCR; TCRdb's table is partial and in-frame only. For V, J and clone size, that table is used; D and trimming come from the DNA. The sample contains about 74,000 clones, about four fifths of which appear only once. The chain is built from TRBV5-1 and TRBJ1-5; tentative D call: TRBD1 (5 bases). Sequencing used peripheral blood. This clonotype was sampled from a man aged 65 to 79 with acute or convalescent COVID-19. CDR3 in DNA: TGCGCCAGCAGCTTGGGTCAGGGTGTGAATCAGCCCCAGCATTTT. Translated: CASSLGQGVNQPQHF.